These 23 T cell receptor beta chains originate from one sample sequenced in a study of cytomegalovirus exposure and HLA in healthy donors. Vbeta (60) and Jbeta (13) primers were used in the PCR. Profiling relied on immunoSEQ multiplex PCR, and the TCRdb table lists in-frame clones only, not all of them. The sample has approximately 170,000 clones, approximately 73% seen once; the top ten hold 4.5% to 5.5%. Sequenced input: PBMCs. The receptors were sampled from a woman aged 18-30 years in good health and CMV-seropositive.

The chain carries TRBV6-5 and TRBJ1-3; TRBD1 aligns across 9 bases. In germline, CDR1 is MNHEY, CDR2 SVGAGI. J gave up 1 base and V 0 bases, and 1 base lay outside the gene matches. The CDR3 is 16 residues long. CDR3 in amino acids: CASSYSGTGSGNTIYF. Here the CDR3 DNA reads TGTGCCAGCAGTTACTCCGGGACAGGGTCTGGAAACACCATATATTTT.

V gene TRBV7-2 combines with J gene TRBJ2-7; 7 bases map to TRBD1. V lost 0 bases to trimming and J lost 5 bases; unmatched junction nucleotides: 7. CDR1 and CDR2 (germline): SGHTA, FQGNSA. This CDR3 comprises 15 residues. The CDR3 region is CASSLAETGIHEQYF. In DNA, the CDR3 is TGTGCCAGCAGCTTAGCGGAGACAGGGATCCACGAGCAGTACTTC.

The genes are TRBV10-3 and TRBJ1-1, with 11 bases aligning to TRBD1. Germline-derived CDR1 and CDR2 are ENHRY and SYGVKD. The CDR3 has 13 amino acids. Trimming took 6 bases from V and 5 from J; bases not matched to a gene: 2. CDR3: CAIRGQGATEAFF. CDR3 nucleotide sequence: TGTGCCATCAGAGGACAGGGGGCGACTGAAGCTTTCTTT.

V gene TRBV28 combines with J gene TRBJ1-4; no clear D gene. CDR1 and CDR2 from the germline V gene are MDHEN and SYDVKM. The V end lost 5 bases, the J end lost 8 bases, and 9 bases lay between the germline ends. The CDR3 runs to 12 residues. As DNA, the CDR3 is TGTGCCAGCAGTCCCAGAGGGGAAAAACTGTTTTTT. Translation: CASSPRGEKLFF.

In DNA, the CDR3 is TGCGCCAGCAGCTTGATAGGGACTACCACAGATACGCAGTATTTT. This encodes CASSLIGTTTDTQYF. The chain recombines TRBV5-1 with TRBJ2-3; 7 nucleotides line up with TRBD2. Per germline, CDR1 SGHRS and CDR2 YFSETQ. Unmatched junction bases numbered 4, after V lost 1 base and J lost 2 bases. The CDR3 totals 15 residues.

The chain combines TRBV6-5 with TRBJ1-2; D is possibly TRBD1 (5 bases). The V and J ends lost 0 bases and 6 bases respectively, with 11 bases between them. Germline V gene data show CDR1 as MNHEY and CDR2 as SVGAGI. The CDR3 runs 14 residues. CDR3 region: CASSYSGGKNGYTF. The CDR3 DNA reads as TGTGCCAGCAGTTACTCGGGGGGGAAAAATGGCTACACCTTC.

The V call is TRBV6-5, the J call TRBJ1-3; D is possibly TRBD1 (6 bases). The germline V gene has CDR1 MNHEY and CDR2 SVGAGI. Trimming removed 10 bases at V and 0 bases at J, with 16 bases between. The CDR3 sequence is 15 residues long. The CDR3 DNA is TGTGCCACTTCGGACAGCTTTGGCTCTGGAAACACCATATATTTT. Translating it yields CATSDSFGSGNTIYF.

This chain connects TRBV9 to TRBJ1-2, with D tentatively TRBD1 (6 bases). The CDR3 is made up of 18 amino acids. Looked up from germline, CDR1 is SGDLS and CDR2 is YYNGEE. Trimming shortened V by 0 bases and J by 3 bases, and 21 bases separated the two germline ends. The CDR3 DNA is TGTGCCAGCAGCGTAGAGGCACAGGGACCCTTCGAGCACTATGGCTACACCTTC. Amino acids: CASSVEAQGPFEHYGYTF. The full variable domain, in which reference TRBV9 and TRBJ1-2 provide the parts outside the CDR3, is DSGVTQTPKHLITATGQRVTLRCSPRSGDLSVYWYQQSLDQGLQFLIQYYNGEERAKGNILERFSAQQFPDLHSELNLSSLELGDSALYFCASSVEAQGPFEHYGYTFGSGTRLTVV.

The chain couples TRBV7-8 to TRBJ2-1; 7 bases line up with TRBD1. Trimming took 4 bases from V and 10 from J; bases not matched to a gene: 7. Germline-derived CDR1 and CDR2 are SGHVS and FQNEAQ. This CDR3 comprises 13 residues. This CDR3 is CASSSGQVREQFF. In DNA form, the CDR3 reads TGTGCCAGCAGCTCAGGACAGGTTCGGGAGCAGTTCTTC.

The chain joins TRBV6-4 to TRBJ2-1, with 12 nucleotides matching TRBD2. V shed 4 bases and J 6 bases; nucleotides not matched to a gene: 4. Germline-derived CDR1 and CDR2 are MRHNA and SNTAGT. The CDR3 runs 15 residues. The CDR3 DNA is TGTGCCAGCAGTGCTAGCGGGGGGGCCAGCAATGAGCAGTTCTTC. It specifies CASSASGGASNEQFF.

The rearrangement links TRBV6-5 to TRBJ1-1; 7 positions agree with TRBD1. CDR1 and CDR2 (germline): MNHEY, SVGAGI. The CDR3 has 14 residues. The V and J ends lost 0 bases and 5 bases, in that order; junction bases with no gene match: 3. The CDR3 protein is CASSYSTGWTEAFF. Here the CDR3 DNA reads TGTGCCAGCAGTTACTCGACAGGGTGGACTGAAGCTTTCTTT.

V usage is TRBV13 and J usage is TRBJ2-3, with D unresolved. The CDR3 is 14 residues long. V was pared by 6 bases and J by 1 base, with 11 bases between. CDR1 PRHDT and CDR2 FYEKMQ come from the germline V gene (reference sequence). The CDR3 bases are TGTGCCAGCAGACAATCCCTCGGCACAGATACGCAGTATTTT. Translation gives CASRQSLGTDTQYF.

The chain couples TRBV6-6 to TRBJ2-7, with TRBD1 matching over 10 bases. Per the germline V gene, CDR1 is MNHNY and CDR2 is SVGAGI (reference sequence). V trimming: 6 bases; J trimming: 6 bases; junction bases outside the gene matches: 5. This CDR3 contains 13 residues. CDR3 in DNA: TGTGCCAGCAGGGGGGGACAGGGGTTCGAGCAGTACTTC. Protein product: CASRGGQGFEQYF.

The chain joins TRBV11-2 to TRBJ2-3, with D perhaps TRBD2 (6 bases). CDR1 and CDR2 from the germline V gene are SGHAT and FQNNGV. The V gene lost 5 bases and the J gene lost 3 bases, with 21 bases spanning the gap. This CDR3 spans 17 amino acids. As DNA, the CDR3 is TGTGCCAGCAGCCAAGGTCTTTTGGGGGGAAGTACAGATACGCAGTATTTT. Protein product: CASSQGLLGGSTDTQYF.

The CDR3: CASSQRRGSYNEQFF. The CDR3, as DNA: TGTGCCAGCAGCCAACGCAGGGGTTCCTACAATGAGCAGTTCTTC. V usage is TRBV14 and J usage is TRBJ2-1, with a possible D match to TRBD1 (6 bases). This CDR3 has 15 amino acids. CDR1 is SGHDN, CDR2 FVKESK, per germline. The ends were cut back, 2 bases at V and 1 base at J, with 9 bases in the middle.

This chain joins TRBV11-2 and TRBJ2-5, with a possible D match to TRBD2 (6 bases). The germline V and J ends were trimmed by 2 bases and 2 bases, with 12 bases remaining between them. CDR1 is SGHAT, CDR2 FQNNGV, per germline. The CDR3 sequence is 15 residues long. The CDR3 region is CASSLRLAEQETQYF. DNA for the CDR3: TGTGCCAGCAGCTTAAGGTTAGCGGAGCAAGAGACCCAGTACTTC.

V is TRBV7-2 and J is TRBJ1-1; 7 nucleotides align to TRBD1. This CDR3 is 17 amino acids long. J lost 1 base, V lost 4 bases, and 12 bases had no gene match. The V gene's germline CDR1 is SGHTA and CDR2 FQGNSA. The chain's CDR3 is CASSSRRPDRKNTEAFF. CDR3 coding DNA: TGTGCCAGCAGCTCACGGAGACCGGACAGGAAGAACACTGAAGCTTTCTTT.

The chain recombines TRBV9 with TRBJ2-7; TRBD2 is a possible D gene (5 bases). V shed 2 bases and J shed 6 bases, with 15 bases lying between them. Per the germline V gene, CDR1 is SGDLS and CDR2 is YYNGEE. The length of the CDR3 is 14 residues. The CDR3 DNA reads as TGTGCCAGCAGCGTTGGAGACGTCGGAGGCGAGCAGTACTTC. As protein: CASSVGDVGGEQYF. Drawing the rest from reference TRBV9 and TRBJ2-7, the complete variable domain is DSGVTQTPKHLITATGQRVTLRCSPRSGDLSVYWYQQSLDQGLQFLIQYYNGEERAKGNILERFSAQQFPDLHSELNLSSLELGDSALYFCASSVGDVGGEQYFGPGTRLTVT.

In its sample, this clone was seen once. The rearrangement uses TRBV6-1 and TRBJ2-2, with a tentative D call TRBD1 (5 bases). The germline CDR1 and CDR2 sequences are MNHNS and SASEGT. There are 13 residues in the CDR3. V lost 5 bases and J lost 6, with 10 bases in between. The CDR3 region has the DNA TGTGCCAGCAGTACCCAGGGCGCCGGGGAGCTGTTTTTT. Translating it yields CASSTQGAGELFF.

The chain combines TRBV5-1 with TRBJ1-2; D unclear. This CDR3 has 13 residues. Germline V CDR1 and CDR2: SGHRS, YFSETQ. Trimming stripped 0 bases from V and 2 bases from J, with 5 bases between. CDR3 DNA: TGCGCCAGCAGCTTGGGTCCGAACTATGGCTACACCTTC. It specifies CASSLGPNYGYTF. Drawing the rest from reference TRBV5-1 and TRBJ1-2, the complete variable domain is KAGVTQTPRYLIKTRGQQVTLSCSPISGHRSVSWYQQTPGQGLQFLFEYFSETQRNKGNFPGRFSGRQFSNSRSEMNVSTLELGDSALYLCASSLGPNYGYTFGSGTRLTVV.

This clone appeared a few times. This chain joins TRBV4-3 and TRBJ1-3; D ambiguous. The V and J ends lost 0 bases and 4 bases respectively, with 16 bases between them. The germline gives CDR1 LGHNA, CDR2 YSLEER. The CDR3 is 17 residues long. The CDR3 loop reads CASSQDPAGTTGNTIYF. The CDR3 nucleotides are TGCGCCAGCAGCCAAGATCCGGCGGGTACGACAGGAAACACCATATATTTT.

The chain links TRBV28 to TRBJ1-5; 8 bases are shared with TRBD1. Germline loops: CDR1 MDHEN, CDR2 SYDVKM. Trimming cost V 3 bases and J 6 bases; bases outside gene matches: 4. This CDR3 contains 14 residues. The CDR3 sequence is CASSFRTGLQPQHF. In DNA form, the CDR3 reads TGTGCCAGCAGTTTCCGGACAGGGCTTCAGCCCCAGCATTTT.

CDR3 sequence: CASSEAGWRETQYF. As DNA, the CDR3 is TGTGCCAGCAGTGAAGCAGGCTGGAGGGAGACCCAGTACTTC. This chain joins TRBV2 and TRBJ2-5; D is perhaps TRBD2 (5 bases). The CDR3 extends over 14 amino acids. Germline lookup yields CDR1 SNHLY and CDR2 FYNNEI. Trimming removed 0 bases from V and 5 bases from J, with 10 bases in between.